This T cell receptor (beta chain) was captured by sequencing in a study of control samples from healthy donors and cancer patients. The assay was immunoSEQ multiplex PCR, and TCRdb's table has in-frame clones only and misses some. The data contain approximately 83,000 clones, 85% to 95% of them singletons. The CDR3 totals 15 residues. V lost 3 bases, J lost 3 bases, and 15 bases lay in between. Germline values: CDR1 MNHNY, CDR2 SVGAGI (reference sequence). This rearrangement joins TRBV6-6 to TRBJ2-7, with a possible D match to TRBD1 (6 bases). The sequence was collected from a woman aged 25-40 years in good health. Sequencing input: blood. In nucleotides, the CDR3 is TGTGCCAGCAGTTATGGGACAACTCTCCTCTACGAGCAGTACTTC. This translates into CASSYGTTLLYEQYF.